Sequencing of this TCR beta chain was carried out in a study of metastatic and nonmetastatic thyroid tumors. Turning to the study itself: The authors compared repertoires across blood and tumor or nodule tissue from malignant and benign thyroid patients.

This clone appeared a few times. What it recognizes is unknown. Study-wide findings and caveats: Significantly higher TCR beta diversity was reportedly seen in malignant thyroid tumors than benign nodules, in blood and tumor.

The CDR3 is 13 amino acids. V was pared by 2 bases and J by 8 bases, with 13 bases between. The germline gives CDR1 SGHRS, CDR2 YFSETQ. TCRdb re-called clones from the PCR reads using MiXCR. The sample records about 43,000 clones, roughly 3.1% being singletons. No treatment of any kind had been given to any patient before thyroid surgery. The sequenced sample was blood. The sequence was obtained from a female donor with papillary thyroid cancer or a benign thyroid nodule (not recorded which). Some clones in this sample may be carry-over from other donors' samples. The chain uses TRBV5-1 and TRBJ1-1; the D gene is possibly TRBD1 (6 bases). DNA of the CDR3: TGCGCCAGCAGCTTTACAGGGACCCAAGAAGCTTTCTTT. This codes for CASSFTGTQEAFF.